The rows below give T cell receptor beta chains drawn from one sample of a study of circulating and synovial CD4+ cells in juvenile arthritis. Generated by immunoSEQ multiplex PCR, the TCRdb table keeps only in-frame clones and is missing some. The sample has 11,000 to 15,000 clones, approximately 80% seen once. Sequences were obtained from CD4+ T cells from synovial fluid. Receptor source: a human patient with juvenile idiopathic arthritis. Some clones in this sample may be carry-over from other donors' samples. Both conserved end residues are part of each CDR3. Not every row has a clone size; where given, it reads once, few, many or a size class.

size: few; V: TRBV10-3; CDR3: CAISEFKRGGHDTQYF
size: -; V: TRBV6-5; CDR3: CASSFTSGVKETQYF
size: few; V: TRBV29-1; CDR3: CSVFTGGLGNYGYTF
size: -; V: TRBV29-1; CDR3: CSVSGTGYYEQYF
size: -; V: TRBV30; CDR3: CAWISSGLAGFNEQFF
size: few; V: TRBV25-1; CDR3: CASSPRPREGDQPQHF
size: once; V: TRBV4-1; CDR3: CASSHPTKSNQPQHF
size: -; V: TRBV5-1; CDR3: CASSWGQAGEQYF
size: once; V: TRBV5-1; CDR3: CASSWGTGQETQYF
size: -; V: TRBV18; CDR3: CASSPSSTDTQYF
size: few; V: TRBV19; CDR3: CASSRRGGGDYGYTF
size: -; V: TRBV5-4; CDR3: CASSRGLAGGITDTQYF
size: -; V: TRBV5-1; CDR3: CASSLGLAGGPGEQFF
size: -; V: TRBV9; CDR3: CASSLAGGLTEAFF
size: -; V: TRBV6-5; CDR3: CASSYAGQGDEQYF
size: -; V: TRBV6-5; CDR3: CASSLQGGDEQYF
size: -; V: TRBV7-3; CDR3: CASSGGWGGELFF
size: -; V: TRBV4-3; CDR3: CASSPTPDRAQGTQYF
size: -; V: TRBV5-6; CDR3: CASSKQGADGYTF
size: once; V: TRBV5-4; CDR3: CASSGKVAGVTDTQYF
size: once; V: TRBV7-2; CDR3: CASSLALSGQPNEKLFF
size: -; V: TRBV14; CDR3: CASSHRRSGGAYEQYF
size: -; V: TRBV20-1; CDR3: CSLGANYGYTF
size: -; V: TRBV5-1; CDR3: CASSLDRELQPQHF
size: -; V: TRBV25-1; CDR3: CASSPRELVKGYTF
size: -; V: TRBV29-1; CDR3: CSVIPQVHTEAFF
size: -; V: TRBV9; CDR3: CASSVAGGLTEAFF
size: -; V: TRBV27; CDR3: CASSSGYGYTF
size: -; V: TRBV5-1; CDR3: CASSLGTGNTIYF
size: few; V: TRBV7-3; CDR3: CASSRGGQQNTGELFF
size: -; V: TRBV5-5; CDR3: CASSPPGTDYHEQYF
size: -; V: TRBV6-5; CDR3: CASSYVQGASYEQYF
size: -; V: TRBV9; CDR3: CASSVDPGQGNEQYF
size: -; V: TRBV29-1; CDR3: CSVEDWRVSSGQTQYF
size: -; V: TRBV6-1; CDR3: CASSETVNTEAFF
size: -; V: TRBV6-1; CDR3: CASSEASGGQETQYF
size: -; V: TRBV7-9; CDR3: CASSLLKGAANYGYTF
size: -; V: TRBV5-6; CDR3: CASSLEGLANIQYF
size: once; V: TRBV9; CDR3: CASTPSGGHNNEQFF
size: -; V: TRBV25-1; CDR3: CVSSGGRQAFF
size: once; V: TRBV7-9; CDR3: CASSLGNGEAFF
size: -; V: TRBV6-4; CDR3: CASSDGHTNTDTQYF
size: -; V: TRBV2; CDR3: CASSEPSGVYNEQFF
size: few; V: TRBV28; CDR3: CASRADSPGNTIYF
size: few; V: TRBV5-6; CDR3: CASSETGQGAKTQYF
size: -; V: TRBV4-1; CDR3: CASSQVDYGYTF